The 21 T cell receptor beta chains listed next were all sequenced from one sample in a study of control samples from healthy donors and cancer patients. The table came from immunoSEQ multiplex PCR; TCRdb's copy has only in-frame clones and leaves some out. There are about 130,000 clones in the sample; approximately 92% occur only once, and roughly 6% lies in the top ten. Sequencing was done on a sample of blood. The receptor source for this set is a man between 18 and 29 years old in good health.

The V gene is TRBV4-1, the J gene TRBJ2-1; 7 bases are a match to TRBD1. J was trimmed by 7 bases and V by 1 base; bases with no gene match: 19. The germline V gene encodes CDR1 MGHRA and CDR2 YSYEKL. There are 19 residues in the CDR3. CDR3: CASSQGPLSPPDRRNEQFF. CDR3 in DNA: TGCGCCAGCAGCCAAGGCCCTTTATCTCCTCCGGACAGGCGGAATGAGCAGTTCTTC.

The genes are TRBV11-2 and TRBJ2-1, with D perhaps TRBD2 (5 bases). The CDR3 runs to 19 residues. Germline lookup yields CDR1 SGHAT and CDR2 FQNNGV. The V end was cut by 3 bases, the J end by 5 bases, with 26 bases between. The chain's CDR3 is CASSFFPLTGKNKDNEQFF. The CDR3 DNA sequence: TGTGCCAGCAGCTTTTTCCCCTTAACCGGGAAGAATAAAGACAATGAGCAGTTCTTC.

This chain connects TRBV3-1 (or the pseudogene TRBV3-2) to TRBJ2-7, with no clear D. V was trimmed by 1 base and J by 5 bases, leaving 6 bases between them. In germline, CDR1 is LGHDT, CDR2 YNNKEL (reference sequence). This CDR3 is built from 12 residues. The CDR3 nucleotides are TGTGCCAGCAGCCAAGGGGTTGACGAGCAGTACTTC. It translates to CASSQGVDEQYF.

CDR3 loop: CASSSGTYVGNTIYF. CDR3 nucleotides: TGTGCCAGCAGCTCCGGGACGTATGTTGGAAACACCATATATTTT. The chain recombines TRBV7-2 with TRBJ1-3; weak D call: TRBD1 (5 bases). V gave up 4 bases and J gave up 3 bases, with 13 bases separating them. CDR3 length equals 15 residues. Per the germline V gene, CDR1 is SGHTA and CDR2 is FQGNSA.

The chain carries TRBV7-2 and TRBJ2-7, with D perhaps TRBD1 (5 bases). The CDR3 loop spans 16 amino acids. Germline V gene sequence: CDR1 SGHTA, CDR2 FQGNSA. Trimming took 0 bases from V and 5 from J, leaving 17 bases between them. CDR3: CASSLALGAGIHEQYF. The CDR3 DNA is TGTGCCAGCAGCTTAGCTTTAGGCGCAGGGATCCACGAGCAGTACTTC.

The chain uses TRBV12-3 or TRBV12-4 and TRBJ1-5; a weak D match, TRBD1 (5 bases). V lost 6 bases and J lost 6, with 12 bases in between. The CDR3 covers 13 residues. The CDR3 nucleotides read TGTGCCAGCAGCTCAGGGTTGGGTCAGCCCCAGCATTTT. This encodes CASSSGLGQPQHF.

This chain links TRBV30 with TRBJ1-6; 7 positions match TRBD1. The CDR3 has 13 residues. Germline V gives CDR1 GTSNPN, CDR2 SVGIG (reference sequence). Germline trimming cut 0 bases from V and 13 bases from J; bases unmatched to any gene: 6. The chain's CDR3 is CAWSVQGRSPLHF. The CDR3 DNA is TGTGCCTGGAGTGTACAGGGGCGCTCTCCCCTCCACTTT.

The genes are TRBV7-9 and TRBJ1-2; D unclear. V was trimmed by 5 bases and J by 3 bases, leaving 4 bases between them. Germline V gene data show CDR1 as SEHNR and CDR2 as FQNEAQ (reference sequence). The CDR3 covers 11 residues. CDR3 sequence (DNA): TGTGCCAGCAGCCAGGACTATGGCTACACCTTC. It translates to CASSQDYGYTF.

This clone appeared a few times. The J gene is TRBJ2-7, the V gene TRBV14; 7 bases line up with TRBD1. With 4 bases clipped from V and 6 bases from J, the junction kept 9 bases outside the gene matches. Germline lookup yields CDR1 SGHDN and CDR2 FVKESK. The CDR3 is 14 amino acids. The CDR3 DNA follows: TGTGCCAGCAGCCCCCTATATAACAGGGGCGAGCAGTACTTC. Translated: CASSPLYNRGEQYF.

The chain employs TRBV5-1 and TRBJ2-7, with 8 bases matching TRBD1. The germline gives CDR1 SGHRS, CDR2 YFSETQ. CDR3 length equals 17 residues. J gave up 4 bases and V 3 bases, and 15 bases lay outside the gene matches. The chain's CDR3 is CASSWPRGQGLRYEQYF. CDR3 bases: TGCGCCAGCAGCTGGCCCCGAGGACAGGGACTTAGGTACGAGCAGTACTTC.

The chain combines TRBV9 with TRBJ2-2; D unclear. V lost 4 bases and J 2 bases, leaving 15 bases between the germline ends. The CDR3 is 16 residues long. CDR1 SGDLS and CDR2 YYNGEE come from the germline V gene. The DNA of the CDR3 is TGTGCCAGCAGCCCGTGGACGGCCGGTAACACCGGGGAGCTGTTTTTT. Amino acids: CASSPWTAGNTGELFF.

The chain combines TRBV30 with TRBJ2-7; D might be TRBD1 (5 bases). CDR1 and CDR2 (germline): GTSNPN, SVGIG (reference sequence). The CDR3 consists of 11 residues. The germline V and J ends were trimmed by 5 bases and 2 bases, with 7 bases remaining between them. Here the CDR3 reads CAWDSPYEQYF. The DNA of the CDR3 is TGTGCCTGGGACAGCCCCTACGAGCAGTACTTC.

This clone was counted between two and nine times. V usage is TRBV4-2 and J usage is TRBJ2-3; no definite D call. The germline V and J ends were trimmed by 0 bases and 2 bases, with 9 bases remaining between them. Germline V gives CDR1 LGHNA, CDR2 YNFKEQ. CDR3 length equals 15 residues. Here the CDR3 DNA reads TGTGCCAGCAGCCAAGATCGGCGGATCACAGATACGCAGTATTTT. Amino acid sequence: CASSQDRRITDTQYF.

This clone has a handful of counts. Relative to the germline gene, one junction end is altered; a read error may explain this. The genes are TRBV4-2 and TRBJ2-1; TRBD1 agrees at 11 bases. Germline CDR1 reads LGHNA; CDR2 reads YNFKEQ. This CDR3 is 11 amino acids long. Written as DNA, the CDR3 is TGTGCCAGCAGCCAAGAGGGACAGGGGGTCTTC. This codes for CASSQEGQGVF.

In regard to this clone: Other DNA variants within this sample encode the same CDR3. J is TRBJ2-1 and V is TRBV6-5; a weak D match, TRBD2 (6 bases). This CDR3 is 11 amino acids long. Germline values: CDR1 MNHEY, CDR2 SVGAGI. The V and J ends lost 5 bases and 7 bases respectively, with 6 bases between them. The CDR3 region has the DNA TGTGCCAGCAGTCGGGGGAATGAGCAGTTCTTC. Its translation is CASSRGNEQFF.

The chain is built from TRBV6-4 and TRBJ1-1; D unclear. This CDR3 spans 15 amino acids. Germline V gene lookup returns CDR1 MRHNA and CDR2 SNTAGT. V was shortened by 3 bases and J by 3 bases, with 14 bases between the two germline ends. Here the CDR3 reads CASSEEGLGYTEAFF. For the CDR3, the DNA is TGTGCCAGCAGTGAGGAGGGTTTGGGGTACACTGAAGCTTTCTTT.

The rearrangement links TRBV6-5 to TRBJ1-2, with a possible D match to TRBD1 (5 bases). The germline CDR1 and CDR2 sequences are MNHEY and SVGAGI. The CDR3 runs to 12 residues. Trimming pared 6 bases from V and 8 bases from J, leaving 13 bases between. CDR3 sequence reads: CASSFRAGGYTF. The CDR3 region has the DNA TGTGCCAGCAGCTTCAGGGCGGGAGGCTACACCTTC.

This chain links TRBV2 with TRBJ1-6; D not resolved. V gave up 4 bases and J gave up 4 bases, with 14 bases separating them. Per the germline V gene, CDR1 is SNHLY and CDR2 is FYNNEI. The CDR3 sequence is 16 residues long. The CDR3 coding sequence is TGTGCCAGCAGTGGGCAAGGTGGTGGTTATAATTCACCCCTCCACTTT. Translation: CASSGQGGGYNSPLHF.

The rearrangement joins TRBV18 to TRBJ1-1; the D is unclear. The V end lost 0 bases, the J end lost 0 bases, and 8 bases lay between the germline ends. Germline assignment: CDR1 KGHSH and CDR2 LQKENI. The CDR3 covers 15 residues. The CDR3 DNA sequence: TGTGCCAGCTCACCACCCGACTTACTGAACACTGAAGCTTTCTTT. Protein: CASSPPDLLNTEAFF.

The chain has TRBV6-6 and TRBJ2-7; D call uncertain. The V gene's germline CDR1 is MNHNY and CDR2 SVGAGI (reference sequence). The CDR3 totals 16 residues. V dropped 3 bases and J dropped 0 bases, with 15 bases sitting between them. The CDR3 DNA reads TGTGCCAGCAGTTATAGTGTGGAGACACTCTCCTACGAGCAGTACTTC. Translated: CASSYSVETLSYEQYF.

This clone has a single count. The genes are TRBV19 and TRBJ1-2; possibly TRBD1 for D (5 bases). V lost 4 bases and J 3 bases, leaving 12 bases between the germline ends. Germline V gene lookup returns CDR1 LNHDA and CDR2 SQIVND (reference sequence). The CDR3 is made up of 14 amino acids. The CDR3 spells CASSTGTFYYGYTF. CDR3 in DNA: TGTGCCAGTAGTACAGGGACGTTTTACTATGGCTACACCTTC.